Sequencing of this TCR beta chain was carried out in a study of T cells in localized non-small cell lung cancer. Assay used: immunoSEQ multiplex PCR; TCRdb lists only in-frame clones, some missing. The data hold approximately 11,000 clones, with 60% to 75% observed a single time. Trimming removed 4 bases from V and 4 bases from J, with 20 bases in between. Per germline, CDR1 SGHTA and CDR2 FQGNSA. This CDR3 comprises 16 residues. Study-wide findings and caveats: It was uninvolved adjacent lung that showed the highest T cell clonality, exceeding tumor. Greater T cell density in blood accompanied longer overall survival.

The count of this clone is one. The antigen is unknown. Sequenced material: peripheral blood, taken before any cancer treatment. This TCR was recovered from a male donor older than 55 with stage I lung adenocarcinoma. This sequence joins TRBV7-2 and TRBJ2-7, with D possibly called TRBD1 or TRBD2 (5 bases each). The CDR3 reads CASSSAGKEVFYEQYF. CDR3 bases: TGTGCCAGCAGCTCCGCAGGGAAGGAGGTGTTTTACGAGCAGTACTTC.